One and the same sample provided the 24 T cell receptor beta chains below, sequenced in a study of shared clonotypes between healthy human individuals. Using immunoSEQ multiplex PCR, the repertoire was profiled, and TCRdb retains in-frame clones only, with some absent. The table shows about 2,100,000 clones, with just over 90% occurring only once. Naive CD8 cells comprised CD45RO-negative, CCR7-positively selected cells, excluding terminally differentiated effector memory CD45RA+ cells. Sequencing was done on a sample of naive CD8+ T cells from PBMCs. These receptors were obtained from a man aged 18-30 years in good health. Some clones in this sample may be carry-over from other donors' samples.

With regard to this clone: The sample contains more than one DNA sequence encoding this CDR3. The V and J genes are TRBV27 and TRBJ1-1; D perhaps matches TRBD1 (6 bases). Germline lookup yields CDR1 MNHEY and CDR2 SMNVEV (reference sequence). The germline V and J ends were trimmed by 0 bases and 6 bases, with 8 bases remaining between them. The CDR3 contains 13 residues. CDR3 DNA: TGTGCCAGCAGTTTATCGGCAGGGGCTGAAGCTTTCTTT. Its translation is CASSLSAGAEAFF.

The rearrangement uses TRBV4-1 and TRBJ1-2, with unresolved D. Deletions cut 3 bases from V and 2 bases from J, with 10 bases between. CDR1 is MGHRA, CDR2 YSYEKL, per germline. This CDR3 region has 14 residues. The CDR3 DNA reads TGCGCCAGCAGCCACGTTGACGGGAACTATGGCTACACCTTC. This translates into CASSHVDGNYGYTF.

This chain joins TRBV11-1 and TRBJ2-1; a weak D match, TRBD2 (5 bases). The length of the CDR3 is 16 residues. The ends were cut back, 5 bases at V and 1 base at J, with 15 bases in the middle. Per the germline V gene, CDR1 is SGHAT and CDR2 is FQDESV (reference sequence). CDR3 sequence (DNA): TGTGCCAGCAGCGTAGTAGTTGGGAGATCCTACAATGAGCAGTTCTTC. It codes for CASSVVVGRSYNEQFF.

The genes are TRBV27 and TRBJ1-1; TRBD1 is a possible D gene (5 bases). The CDR3 consists of 16 residues. V lost 5 bases, J lost 7 bases, and 23 bases lay in between. Germline V gene data show CDR1 as MNHEY and CDR2 as SMNVEV (reference sequence). CDR3 sequence reads: CASSLRQLKGVGEAFF. The CDR3 bases are TGTGCCAGCAGTCTCAGACAGTTAAAGGGTGTCGGTGAAGCTTTCTTT.

The table lists this clone with a count of one. V and J are TRBV28 and TRBJ2-1, with D maybe TRBD2 (6 bases). Germline CDR1 is MDHEN and CDR2 is SYDVKM. The V gene lost 4 bases and the J gene lost 2 bases, with 18 bases spanning the gap. The CDR3 is 17 residues long. This CDR3 reads CASSSPRERPTYNEQFF. The CDR3, as DNA: TGTGCCAGCAGTTCCCCCCGGGAGCGGCCAACCTACAATGAGCAGTTCTTC.

V is TRBV15 and J is TRBJ2-7; a weak D match, TRBD1 (6 bases). CDR1 LNHNV and CDR2 YYDKDF come from the germline V gene (reference sequence). The CDR3 contains 14 residues. Trimming left V 0 bases short and J 5 bases short, with 11 bases between. DNA of the CDR3: TGTGCCACCAGCAGAGACACAGGGAAACACGAGCAGTACTTC. It translates to CATSRDTGKHEQYF.

The V call is TRBV7-9, the J call TRBJ1-5, with no clear D. The CDR3 is 13 residues long. Germline CDR1 is SEHNR and CDR2 is FQNEAQ (reference sequence). Trimming stripped 1 base from V and 4 bases from J, with 5 bases between. The CDR3 loop reads CASSLEVNQPQHF. CDR3 sequence (DNA): TGTGCCAGCAGCTTAGAAGTAAATCAGCCCCAGCATTTT.

This chain joins TRBV25-1 and TRBJ2-7, with 7 bases that match TRBD2. The J segment lost 6 bases and the V segment lost 1 base, leaving 6 bases of the junction unmatched. Germline V gene data show CDR1 as MGHDK and CDR2 as SYGVNS. The CDR3 spans 14 residues. In DNA, the CDR3 is TGTGCCAGCAGTGAATGGGCGGGAGTGGCCGAGCAGTACTTC. It is translated as CASSEWAGVAEQYF.

The chain couples TRBV7-9 to TRBJ1-2; TRBD1 matches 8 bases. The germline gives CDR1 SEHNR, CDR2 FQNEAQ (reference sequence). The CDR3 sequence is 16 residues long. Trimming cost V 5 bases and J 5 bases; bases outside gene matches: 13. This CDR3 reads CASSHPAGTGGYGYTF. Written as DNA, the CDR3 is TGTGCCAGCAGCCACCCGGCGGGGACAGGAGGATATGGCTACACCTTC.

V and J are TRBV2 and TRBJ1-1, with D tentatively TRBD1 (5 bases). The CDR3 loop spans 13 amino acids. V lost 11 bases and J lost 0, with 13 bases in between. Germline values: CDR1 SNHLY, CDR2 FYNNEI. CDR3 in amino acids: CAETGGVNTEAFF. CDR3 DNA sequence: TGTGCCGAGACGGGGGGGGTGAACACTGAAGCTTTCTTT.

This clone has a single count. The rearrangement joins TRBV4-1 to TRBJ2-5; 7 bases match TRBD1. Germline V lookup: CDR1 MGHRA, CDR2 YSYEKL. The CDR3 is 14 residues long. V was clipped by 4 bases and J by 4 bases; unmatched bases: 6. This chain's CDR3 is CASSPTGLTETQYF. CDR3 sequence (DNA): TGCGCCAGCAGCCCGACAGGGTTAACAGAGACCCAGTACTTC.

The chain recombines TRBV5-5 with TRBJ2-7; TRBD2 aligns across 9 bases. The trim removed 0 bases at V and 0 bases at J, leaving 10 bases unmatched. The CDR3 totals 18 residues. Looked up from germline, CDR1 is SGHKS and CDR2 is YYEKEE (reference sequence). CDR3 nucleotide sequence: TGTGCCAGCAGCTTGGGCCCGAACCTAGCGGGAAGCTCCTACGAGCAGTACTTC. It translates to CASSLGPNLAGSSYEQYF. Using reference TRBV5-5 and TRBJ2-7 for the parts outside the CDR3, the full variable domain is DAGVTQSPTHLIKTRGQQVTLRCSPISGHKSVSWYQQVLGQGPQFIFQYYEKEERGRGNFPDRFSARQFPNYSSELNVNALLLGDSALYLCASSLGPNLAGSSYEQYFGPGTRLTVT.

J is TRBJ2-5 and V is TRBV7-7; the match to TRBD1 covers 8 bases. This CDR3 spans 15 amino acids. J was trimmed by 4 bases and V by 4 bases; bases with no gene match: 8. The germline V gene has CDR1 SSHAT and CDR2 FNYEAQ (reference sequence). CDR3 residues: CASSWGTGGRETQYF. The CDR3 DNA sequence: TGTGCCAGCAGCTGGGGCACAGGGGGAAGAGAGACCCAGTACTTC.

The chain combines TRBV7-9 with TRBJ2-1; TRBD2 matches at 9 bases. In germline, CDR1 is SEHNR, CDR2 FQNEAQ (reference sequence). V lost 2 bases to trimming and J lost 0 bases; unmatched junction nucleotides: 5. CDR3 length: 17 residues. Written as DNA, the CDR3 is TGTGCCAGCAGCTTACCCGTTAGCGGGAGCTCCTACAATGAGCAGTTCTTC. It translates to CASSLPVSGSSYNEQFF. The full variable domain, with the rest looked up from reference TRBV7-9 and TRBJ2-1, is DTGVSQNPRHKITKRGQNVTFRCDPISEHNRLYWYRQTLGQGPEFLTYFQNEAQLEKSRLLSDRFSAERPKGSFSTLEIQRTEQGDSAMYLCASSLPVSGSSYNEQFFGPGTRLTVL.

The chain carries TRBV19 and TRBJ2-7; D uncertain. The V and J ends lost 6 bases and 6 bases respectively, with 15 bases between them. Germline V gives CDR1 LNHDA, CDR2 SQIVND (reference sequence). The CDR3 has 13 amino acids. The CDR3 nucleotides are TGTGCCAGTAGCCCGGACGAAGAAACCGAGCAGTACTTC. It specifies CASSPDEETEQYF.

The V gene is TRBV15, the J gene TRBJ2-5, with TRBD2 matching over 11 bases. Per the germline V gene, CDR1 is LNHNV and CDR2 is YYDKDF (reference sequence). The V and J ends lost 1 base and 4 bases, in that order; junction bases with no gene match: 5. The CDR3 is made up of 16 amino acids. The CDR3 is CATSRVAGGVGETQYF. The CDR3 DNA is TGTGCCACCAGCAGAGTAGCGGGAGGGGTGGGAGAGACCCAGTACTTC. Using reference TRBV15 and TRBJ2-5 for the parts outside the CDR3, the full variable domain is DAMVIQNPRYQVTQFGKPVTLSCSQTLNHNVMYWYQQKSSQAPKLLFHYYDKDFNNEADTPDNFQSRRPNTSFCFLDIRSPGLGDTAMYLCATSRVAGGVGETQYFGPGTRLLVL.

With regard to this clone: The sample has other DNA sequences that encode this CDR3 too. The chain joins TRBV28 to TRBJ2-7; weak D call: TRBD2 (6 bases). Germline loops: CDR1 MDHEN, CDR2 SYDVKM. There are 14 residues in the CDR3. Trimming shortened V by 6 bases and J by 3 bases, and 15 bases separated the two germline ends. This CDR3 is CASSLRGTHYEQYF. The CDR3 bases are TGTGCCAGCAGCCTCCGGGGGACCCACTACGAGCAGTACTTC.

A word on this clone: Other DNA sequences from this sample encode an identical CDR3 as well. Here the CDR3 reads CASSLVKGNEQYF. CDR3 DNA sequence: TGTGCCAGCAGCTTAGTCAAGGGTAACGAGCAGTACTTC. V is TRBV7-2 and J is TRBJ2-7; D remains unclear. V was pared by 1 base and J by 5 bases, with 9 bases between. CDR3 size: 13 residues. Germline CDR1 and CDR2: SGHTA and FQGNSA.

V is TRBV4-1 and J is TRBJ2-3; 8 bases match TRBD2. With V trimmed by 1 base and J by 5 bases, 8 bases remained unmatched. This CDR3 is built from 16 residues. Germline V gene lookup returns CDR1 MGHRA and CDR2 YSYEKL. CDR3 sequence: CASSQGREGRLDTQYF. In DNA, the CDR3 is TGCGCCAGCAGCCAAGGCCGGGAGGGCCGTTTAGATACGCAGTATTTT.

The rearrangement links TRBV10-1 to TRBJ2-2; D ambiguous. In germline, CDR1 is WNHNN, CDR2 SYGVQD (reference sequence). The V and J ends lost 0 bases and 6 bases respectively, with 8 bases between them. This CDR3 spans 14 amino acids. CDR3 sequence: CASSESISPGELFF. CDR3 bases: TGCGCCAGCAGTGAGTCGATCAGCCCCGGGGAGCTGTTTTTT.

The chain links TRBV27 to TRBJ2-7; 7 nucleotides match TRBD2. V lost 7 bases, J lost 6 bases, and 12 bases stayed unmatched. The CDR3 has 14 residues. Germline CDR1 and CDR2: MNHEY and SMNVEV (reference sequence). The CDR3 loop is CASTLTPAGREQYF. The CDR3 coding sequence is TGTGCCAGCACCCTTACTCCAGCGGGGCGCGAGCAGTACTTC.

The V call is TRBV9, the J call TRBJ2-5, with D perhaps TRBD1 or TRBD2 (6 bases each). CDR1 and CDR2 from the germline V gene are SGDLS and YYNGEE. This CDR3 has 15 residues. Deletions cut 5 bases from V and 1 base from J, with 15 bases between. CDR3 sequence: CASSGGGFGQETQYF. The CDR3 nucleotides are TGTGCCAGCAGTGGAGGGGGATTCGGCCAAGAGACCCAGTACTTC.

The V call is TRBV9, the J call TRBJ1-1; no clear D. CDR3 length equals 13 residues. V shed 3 bases and J shed 2 bases, with 8 bases lying between them. CDR1 SGDLS and CDR2 YYNGEE come from the germline V gene. The CDR3 sequence is CASSAGDNTEAFF. The CDR3 DNA sequence: TGTGCCAGCAGCGCCGGGGATAACACTGAAGCTTTCTTT.

For this clone: The sample holds other DNA sequences that translate to the same CDR3. CDR3 sequence: CSVVGPDTQYF. The CDR3 DNA reads as TGCAGCGTTGTTGGGCCAGATACGCAGTATTTT. This chain links TRBV29-1 with TRBJ2-3; D uncertain. The CDR3 is 11 amino acids. Trimming cost V 4 bases and J 4 bases, with 6 bases left between them. Per the germline V gene, CDR1 is SQVTM and CDR2 is ANQGSEA.